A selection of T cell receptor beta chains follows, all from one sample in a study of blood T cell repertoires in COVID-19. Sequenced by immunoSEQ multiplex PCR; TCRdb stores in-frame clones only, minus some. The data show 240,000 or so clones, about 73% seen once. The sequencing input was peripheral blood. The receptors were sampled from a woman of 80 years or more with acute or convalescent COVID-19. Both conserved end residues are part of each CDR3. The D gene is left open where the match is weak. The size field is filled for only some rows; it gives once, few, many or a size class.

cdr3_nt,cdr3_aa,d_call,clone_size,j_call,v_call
TGTGCCAGCAGCTACAGGGGGATGGGGACTGAAGCTTTCTTT,CASSYRGMGTEAFF,TRBD1,.,TRBJ1-1,TRBV7-9
TGTGCCAGCAGCCAACGGTTCGTACAGGGCACAGATACGCAGTATTTT,CASSQRFVQGTDTQYF,.,once,TRBJ2-3,TRBV3-1/TRBV3-2
TGTGCCAGCAGCTCCCGGGACAGGGGGCAAGGGGAGCTGTTTTTT,CASSSRDRGQGELFF,TRBD1,once,TRBJ2-2,TRBV3-1/TRBV3-2
TGTGCCAGCAGCGTAGTCCCACACACCAGCGGATACTACAATGAGCAGTTCTTC,CASSVVPHTSGYYNEQFF,.,many,TRBJ2-1,TRBV9
TGTGCCAGCACCAGATCAGGGTGGGATAGGGAGCAGTACTTC,CASTRSGWDREQYF,.,.,TRBJ2-7,TRBV7-9
TGTGCCAGCAGTGTAAACAGGACCCCATTAGAGACCCAGTACTTC,CASSVNRTPLETQYF,.,.,TRBJ2-5,TRBV6-2/TRBV6-3
TGTGCCAGCAGTGATGGACAGGGTATCTACAATGAGCAGTTCTTC,CASSDGQGIYNEQFF,TRBD1,.,TRBJ2-1,TRBV6-1
TGTGCCACCAGTCCCGGGTCTCTCAGATCCCAGCCCCAGCATTTT,CATSPGSLRSQPQHF,.,.,TRBJ1-5,TRBV24-1
TGTGCCAGCAGCTTTTTCAAGGGACTAGCGGCCACAGATACGCAGTATTTT,CASSFFKGLAATDTQYF,TRBD2,.,TRBJ2-3,TRBV5-4
TGTGCCAGCAGTTTATCGAGTCCAGGGCTTGGCTACACCTTC,CASSLSSPGLGYTF,.,.,TRBJ1-2,TRBV27
TGTGCCAGCAGCCAACCAGGGTGGGTGAACACTGAAGCTTTCTTT,CASSQPGWVNTEAFF,.,.,TRBJ1-1,TRBV3-1/TRBV3-2
TGTGCCAGCAGTTACTCGGTCGGGAGGTCCTACGAGCAGTACTTC,CASSYSVGRSYEQYF,TRBD2,.,TRBJ2-7,TRBV6-5
TGTGCCAGCAGCTCAGGGGTCAGGGAAATCCATCAGCCCCAGCATTTT,CASSSGVREIHQPQHF,.,.,TRBJ1-5,TRBV21-1
TGCGCCAGCAGTCCCTCCCCCCCCTCGCGGGAGAGGGAGAACGAGCAGTACTTC,CASSPSPPSRERENEQYF,TRBD2,.,TRBJ2-7,TRBV23-1
TGCAGCTCCAAACAGGGGAACACTGAAGCTTTCTTT,CSSKQGNTEAFF,.,.,TRBJ1-1,TRBV29-1
TGTGCCAGCAGTTCTGGGGGCTTGAACACTGAAGCTTTCTTT,CASSSGGLNTEAFF,.,few,TRBJ1-1,TRBV28
TGTGCCAGCAGTGAAGGGGTCAGGGCCTCCTATCAGCCCCAGCATTTT,CASSEGVRASYQPQHF,.,few,TRBJ1-5,TRBV6-1
TGTGCCTGGTCGGGACAGAATAATTCACCCCTCCACTTT,CAWSGQNNSPLHF,TRBD1,many,TRBJ1-6,TRBV30
TGCGCCAGCAGTGAGTCGTTATACACAGATACGCAGTATTTT,CASSESLYTDTQYF,.,.,TRBJ2-3,TRBV10-1
TGCGCCAGCAGCTTTGGGGGGGCGCATGGCTACACCTTC,CASSFGGAHGYTF,.,.,TRBJ1-2,TRBV5-1
TGTGCCAGCAGTTACAGGGGGCTCGGGAACACTGAAGCTTTCTTT,CASSYRGLGNTEAFF,TRBD1,.,TRBJ1-1,TRBV6-5
TGTGCCAGCAGTGAGAAAAGGGGCCAGGCCGTAGGCCATGGCTACACCTTC,CASSEKRGQAVGHGYTF,.,.,TRBJ1-2,TRBV2
TGTGCCAGCTCACCCCCCCCTCTGAATAGCAGAAACTACGAGCAGTACTTC,CASSPPPLNSRNYEQYF,.,.,TRBJ2-7,TRBV18
TGCGCCAGCAGCTTGGGATACGGGGGGGCATCAGAGACCCAGTACTTC,CASSLGYGGASETQYF,TRBD2,.,TRBJ2-5,TRBV5-1
TGTGCCAGCAGTTATGCCGCGGTTGGCTACACCTTC,CASSYAAVGYTF,.,.,TRBJ1-2,TRBV6-6
TGTGCCAGCAGCGTCGATCAGGGGGCTGAAGAGACCCAGTACTTC,CASSVDQGAEETQYF,TRBD1,.,TRBJ2-5,TRBV9
TGTGCCAGCAGCCAACAGGGCGGGCAGCCCCAGCATTTT,CASSQQGGQPQHF,.,.,TRBJ1-5,TRBV6-5
TGCGCCAGCTCGACCCAACCGGCTGACAGTAATGAAAAACTGTTTTTT,CASSTQPADSNEKLFF,.,.,TRBJ1-4,TRBV5-1
TGCGCCAGCAGCTTGACACAGGGAAATGAAAAACTGTTTTTT,CASSLTQGNEKLFF,.,.,TRBJ1-4,TRBV5-1
TGCAGTGCTAGTACCGGACTAGCGCAAAAAAGTGAGCAGTTCTTC,CSASTGLAQKSEQFF,TRBD2,.,TRBJ2-1,TRBV20-1